What follows are 26 T cell receptor beta chains derived from one specimen sequenced in a study of metastatic and nonmetastatic thyroid tumors. No patient had received any treatment before thyroid surgery. MiXCR reprocessed the PCR reads for TCRdb. The sample shows some 33,000 clones, 15% of them seen only once. Sequencing input: blood. The source of these receptors is a male donor with papillary thyroid cancer or a benign thyroid nodule (not recorded which). Some clones in this sample may be carry-over from other donors' samples.

Concerning this clone: The junction does not match germline at one end; this may be a read error. The CDR3 sequence is CANSRDRETQYF. The DNA for the CDR3 is TGTGCCAACAGCAGGGATAGGGAGACCCAGTACTTC. This chain connects TRBV11-2 to TRBJ2-5; D is possibly TRBD1 (5 bases). The germline V gene encodes CDR1 SGHAT and CDR2 FQNNGV. The CDR3 runs 12 residues.

This chain links TRBV5-1 with TRBJ2-1; 7 bases map to TRBD2. V was pared by 5 bases and J by 3 bases, with 5 bases of the junction left unmatched. Germline loops: CDR1 SGHRS, CDR2 YFSETQ. CDR3 length equals 14 residues. CDR3: CASRAGTNYNEQFF. The CDR3 DNA is TGCGCCAGCAGAGCAGGGACTAACTACAATGAGCAGTTCTTC.

This clone was counted ten times or more. Other DNA variants within this sample encode the same CDR3. This chain connects TRBV20-1 to TRBJ1-1; a possible D gene is TRBD1 (6 bases). The length of the CDR3 is 14 residues. Germline V gene sequence: CDR1 DFQATT, CDR2 SNEGSKA (reference sequence). CDR3 residues: CSPGTLTMNTEAFF. Here the CDR3 DNA reads TGCAGCCCCGGGACATTGACCATGAACACTGAAGCTTTCTTT.

The table lists this clone with a count of one. A read error may produce the germline difference seen at one junction end. The rearrangement joins TRBV5-1 to TRBJ2-2; D is possibly TRBD2 (5 bases). This CDR3 spans 13 amino acids. Germline CDR1 reads SGHRS; CDR2 reads YFSETQ. CDR3: CASSAIDTGDLFF. DNA for the CDR3: TGCGCCAGCAGTGCGATCGACACCGGGGATCTGTTTTTT.

This clone was seen ten or more times. The V and J genes are TRBV12-5 and TRBJ2-3, with D uncertain. Germline CDR1 reads LGHNT; CDR2 reads FRNRAP. Trimming cost V 1 base and J 1 base, with 3 bases left between them. This CDR3 comprises 13 residues. The CDR3 DNA reads as TGTGCTAGTGGTTTGGGGGGCACAGATACGCAGTATTTT. Protein sequence: CASGLGGTDTQYF.

The rearrangement links TRBV11-2 to TRBJ2-7; the match to TRBD2 covers 7 bases. Germline V gives CDR1 SGHAT, CDR2 FQNNGV. The CDR3 spans 17 residues. The trim removed 4 bases at V and 0 bases at J, leaving 12 bases unmatched. Written as DNA, the CDR3 is TGTGCCAGCAGCTCCCCCGAGGCTAGCGGTAGCTCCTACGAGCAGTACTTC. Protein sequence: CASSSPEASGSSYEQYF.

This clone was observed many times. The chain recombines TRBV10-3 with TRBJ1-5, with 10 bases that match TRBD1. V gave up 3 bases and J gave up 1 base; unmatched junction bases: 3. The CDR3 has 16 residues. Germline assignment: CDR1 ENHRY and CDR2 SYGVKD. Here the CDR3 reads CAISERTGGSNQPQHF. In DNA form, the CDR3 reads TGTGCCATCAGTGAAAGGACAGGGGGAAGCAATCAGCCCCAGCATTTT.

Ten or more counts support this clone. The rearrangement links TRBV7-8 to TRBJ2-7; tentatively, D is TRBD1 or TRBD2 (7 bases each). This CDR3 is built from 15 residues. Germline-derived CDR1 and CDR2 are SGHVS and FQNEAQ. Trimming stripped 2 bases from V and 3 bases from J, with 14 bases between. DNA for the CDR3: TGTGCCAGCAGCTTACAGGCAGGGGGGGTCTACGAGCAGTACTTC. Translated: CASSLQAGGVYEQYF.

This clone was observed at least ten times. The chain couples TRBV18 to TRBJ1-1; possible D gene TRBD1, 6 bases. Germline CDR1 KGHSH, CDR2 LQKENI. V gave up 8 bases and J gave up 1 base, with 11 bases separating them. The CDR3 runs to 13 residues. The DNA of the CDR3 is TGTGCCAGCAAACAGGGAGGGAACACTGAAGCTTTCTTT. The encoded protein is CASKQGGNTEAFF. Complete variable domain (other parts from reference TRBV18 and TRBJ1-1): NAGVMQNPRHLVRRRGQEARLRCSPMKGHSHVYWYRQLPEEGLKFMVYLQKENIIDESGMPKERFSAEFPKEGPSILRIQQVVRGDSAAYFCASKQGGNTEAFFGQGTRLTVV.

This clone was recorded many times. The chain is built from TRBV5-1 and TRBJ2-7, with 11 nucleotides matching TRBD1. V dropped 0 bases and J dropped 4; count of bases not matched to a gene: 3. CDR3 length: 15 residues. Per germline, CDR1 SGHRS and CDR2 YFSETQ. This CDR3 is CASSLDGTGGYEQYF. As DNA, the CDR3 is TGCGCCAGCAGCTTGGATGGGACAGGGGGTTACGAGCAGTACTTC.

This clone was recorded at least ten times. CDR3 nucleotide sequence: TGTGCCAGCAGCTTGGAGGGGGTGGCTGAAGCTTTCTTT. Translation gives CASSLEGVAEAFF. This chain joins TRBV5-8 and TRBJ1-1, with D perhaps TRBD1 (6 bases). Germline CDR1 and CDR2: SGHTS and YDEGEE. Trimming pared 0 bases from V and 6 bases from J, leaving 9 bases between. The CDR3 contains 13 residues.

This clone was detected ten times or more. CDR3 amino acids: CASRARLGASGGGEQYF. CDR3 nucleotide sequence: TGTGCCAGCAGAGCTCGCCTGGGAGCTAGCGGGGGGGGCGAGCAGTACTTC. This chain uses TRBV4-2 with TRBJ2-7; 12 nucleotides agree with TRBD2. Germline V gives CDR1 LGHNA, CDR2 YNFKEQ. Trimming removed 6 bases from V and 6 bases from J; junction bases left unmatched: 15. The CDR3 runs to 17 residues.

CDR3 residues: CASNSGGAYNEQFF. For the CDR3, the DNA is TGTGCCAGCAATAGCGGGGGTGCATACAATGAGCAGTTCTTC. The chain uses TRBV28 and TRBJ2-1; 9 bases match TRBD2. Germline V gene lookup returns CDR1 MDHEN and CDR2 SYDVKM. The CDR3 extends over 14 amino acids. Losses at the gene ends were 7 bases for V and 4 bases for J; bases not matched to a gene: 5.

The chain recombines TRBV5-6 with TRBJ1-5, with D hard to call. CDR3 length: 14 amino acids. The V and J ends lost 4 bases and 5 bases respectively, with 13 bases between them. CDR1 is SGHDT and CDR2 is YYEEEE in the germline V gene. The CDR3 DNA sequence: TGTGCCAGCAGCCTCAGTGGGAATTATCAGCCCCAGCATTTT. Its protein is CASSLSGNYQPQHF.

This clone is medium-sized within its sample. Here the CDR3 reads CASRVVDTQYF. In DNA form, the CDR3 reads TGTGCCAGCAGGGTTGTAGATACGCAGTATTTT. The chain uses TRBV2 and TRBJ2-3; the D is unclear. In germline, CDR1 is SNHLY, CDR2 FYNNEI. The CDR3 has 11 amino acids. V was cut by 6 bases and J by 5 bases, with 6 bases left in between.

By sample share, this clone is medium-sized. J is TRBJ1-3 and V is TRBV27, with no clear D. Germline CDR1 is MNHEY and CDR2 is SMNVEV (reference sequence). V was pared by 5 bases and J by 4 bases, with 15 bases between. This CDR3 comprises 15 residues. The CDR3 protein is CASSPVGPGGNTIYF. CDR3 coding DNA: TGTGCCAGCAGTCCAGTCGGCCCCGGCGGAAACACCATATATTTT.

This clone was counted many times. The V call is TRBV14, the J call TRBJ2-7, with D perhaps given as TRBD1 or TRBD2 (7 bases each). Germline V gene data show CDR1 as SGHDN and CDR2 as FVKESK. The CDR3 extends over 17 amino acids. The V gene lost 0 bases and the J gene lost 3 bases, with 18 bases spanning the gap. This CDR3 is CASSQDWGQRGGYEQYF. CDR3 nucleotides: TGTGCCAGCAGCCAAGACTGGGGACAGAGGGGGGGCTACGAGCAGTACTTC.

The rearrangement uses TRBV6-6 and TRBJ2-7; D is unresolved. Germline CDR1 and CDR2: MNHNY and SVGAGI (reference sequence). The CDR3 covers 15 residues. V gave up 0 bases and J gave up 2 bases, with 11 bases separating them. CDR3 residues: CASSYSLTTPYEQYF. The CDR3 DNA is TGTGCCAGCAGTTACTCCCTCACGACCCCCTACGAGCAGTACTTC.

This clone has a single count. The chain couples TRBV28 to TRBJ2-5; D gene unclear. The V gene lost 11 bases and the J gene lost 10 bases, with 20 bases spanning the gap. Germline assignment: CDR1 MDHEN and CDR2 SYDVKM. The CDR3 covers 12 residues. CDR3 coding DNA: TGTGCCCTCAGCCGAGCGTGGACGAACCAGTACTTC. Translating it yields CALSRAWTNQYF.

This clone appeared many times. The chain employs TRBV20-1 and TRBJ1-2; D ambiguous. The CDR3 is 11 residues long. Trimming cost V 3 bases and J 5 bases, with 7 bases left between them. Germline V gene data show CDR1 as DFQATT and CDR2 as SNEGSKA (reference sequence). CDR3 in DNA: TGCAGTGCTAGGAGGGATTATGGCTACACCTTC. Translated: CSARRDYGYTF.

This clone was seen ten or more times. This chain connects TRBV5-1 to TRBJ2-7; the D is unclear. CDR3 length equals 16 residues. Germline V CDR1 and CDR2: SGHRS, YFSETQ. Trimming removed 0 bases from V and 4 bases from J, with 17 bases in between. For the CDR3, the DNA is TGCGCCAGCAGCTTGGACATGGCTCAAAAAACTTACGAGCAGTACTTC. Translated: CASSLDMAQKTYEQYF.

Within the sample, this clone is medium-sized. This rearrangement joins TRBV19 to TRBJ2-1, with a possible D match to TRBD2 (5 bases). Trimming removed 3 bases at V and 4 bases at J, with 16 bases between. Germline V CDR1 and CDR2: LNHDA, SQIVND (reference sequence). The CDR3 consists of 16 residues. The CDR3 DNA is TGTGCCAGTAGTATCCCCCTAGCAGCAAGATACAATGAGCAGTTCTTC. As protein: CASSIPLAARYNEQFF.

Ten or more counts support this clone. The chain uses TRBV29-1 and TRBJ2-7; D is ambiguous. The germline CDR1 and CDR2 sequences are SQVTM and ANQGSEA. Trimming cost V 5 bases and J 4 bases, with 9 bases left between them. This CDR3 has 11 amino acids. This CDR3 is CSVSVGYEQYF. The CDR3 DNA follows: TGCAGCGTTTCCGTAGGTTACGAGCAGTACTTC.

This clone was found many times. The chain links TRBV15 to TRBJ1-4; 10 bases line up with TRBD1. The CDR3 length is 16 residues. Trimming cost V 0 bases and J 6 bases; bases outside gene matches: 4. Looked up from germline, CDR1 is LNHNV and CDR2 is YYDKDF (reference sequence). CDR3 residues: CATSRDQGTGDEKLFF. The CDR3 DNA sequence: TGTGCCACCAGCAGAGATCAAGGGACAGGGGATGAAAAACTGTTTTTT. Together with reference TRBV15 and TRBJ1-4, the CDR3 gives the full variable domain: DAMVIQNPRYQVTQFGKPVTLSCSQTLNHNVMYWYQQKSSQAPKLLFHYYDKDFNNEADTPDNFQSRRPNTSFCFLDIRSPGLGDTAMYLCATSRDQGTGDEKLFFGSGTQLSVL.

This clone has at least ten counts. This chain links TRBV20-1 with TRBJ1-2, with D uncertain. The V end was cut by 1 base, the J end by 2 bases, with 5 bases between. Germline V CDR1 and CDR2: DFQATT, SNEGSKA (reference sequence). CDR3 size: 12 residues. This chain's CDR3 is CSARAENYGYTF. Written as DNA, the CDR3 is TGCAGTGCTAGAGCAGAAAACTATGGCTACACCTTC.

At least ten counts were recorded for this clone. The chain links TRBV5-4 to TRBJ1-4, with 9 nucleotides matching TRBD1. The J segment lost 7 bases and the V segment lost 3 bases, leaving 7 bases of the junction unmatched. The germline V gene encodes CDR1 SGHNT and CDR2 YYREEE (reference sequence). This CDR3 comprises 15 residues. In nucleotides, the CDR3 is TGTGCCAGCAGCTACCAGGACAGGGGAAGTGAAAAACTGTTTTTT. Translating it yields CASSYQDRGSEKLFF.